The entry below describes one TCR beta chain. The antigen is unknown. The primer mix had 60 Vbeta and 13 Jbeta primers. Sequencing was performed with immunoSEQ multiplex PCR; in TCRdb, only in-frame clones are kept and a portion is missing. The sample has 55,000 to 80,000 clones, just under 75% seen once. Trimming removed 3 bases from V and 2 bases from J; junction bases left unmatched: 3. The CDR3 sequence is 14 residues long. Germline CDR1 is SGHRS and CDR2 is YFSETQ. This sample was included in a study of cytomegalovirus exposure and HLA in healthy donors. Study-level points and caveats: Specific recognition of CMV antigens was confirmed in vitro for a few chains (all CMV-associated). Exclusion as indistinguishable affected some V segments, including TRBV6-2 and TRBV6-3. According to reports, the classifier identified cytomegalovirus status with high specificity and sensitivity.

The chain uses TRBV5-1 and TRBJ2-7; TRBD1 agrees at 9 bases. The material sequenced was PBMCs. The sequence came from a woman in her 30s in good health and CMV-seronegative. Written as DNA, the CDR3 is TGCGCCAGCAGCTCCGGGACAGGGACCTACGAGCAGTACTTC. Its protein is CASSSGTGTYEQYF.